This note documents a single T cell receptor (beta chain) sequence. Assay used: immunoSEQ multiplex PCR; TCRdb lists only in-frame clones, some missing. The table records around 280,000 clones, 90% of them present only once. This specimen comes from a study of blood T cell repertoires in COVID-19. Whole-study context: Donors in the United States, Italy and Spain gave samples during acute or convalescent COVID-19. Sample material is recorded as cDNA or gDNA derived from T cells, B-cell-depleted T cells, or PBMCs.

This study enrolled people aged about 18 to 95 from around 25 US geographic areas. The germline gives CDR1 SGHDN, CDR2 FVKESK. The CDR3 extends over 15 amino acids. Between the trimmed V and J ends, which lost 5 bases and 0 bases, there was a span of 8 bases. The chain links TRBV14 to TRBJ1-6; D is ambiguous. The TCR was taken from a woman under 30 with acute COVID-19. Sequenced sample: PBMCs or T cells enriched from blood (not recorded which). In nucleotides, the CDR3 is TGTGCCAGCAGCTGGGCGAGCTCCTATAATTCACCCCTCCACTTT. Amino acids: CASSWASSYNSPLHF. Full variable domain (outside the CDR3, taken from reference TRBV14 and TRBJ1-6): EAGVTQFPSHSVIEKGQTVTLRCDPISGHDNLYWYRRVMGKEIKFLLHFVKESKQDESGMPNNRFLAERTGGTYSTLKVQPAELEDSGVYFCASSWASSYNSPLHFGNGTRLTVT.